These 11 T cell receptor beta chains were sequenced from one sample in a study of shared clonotypes between healthy human individuals. Data came from immunoSEQ multiplex PCR; TCRdb stores just in-frame clones and leaves some out. Among fewer than 850,000 clones listed, roughly 88% were seen once. Material: memory CD8+ T cells from PBMCs. As to subset: CD45RO+ cells pooled with CCR7-negative TemRA cells. Every receptor here comes from a man between 18 and 29 years old in good health. Some clones in this sample may be carry-over from other donors' samples.

The chain is built from TRBV4-3 and TRBJ1-5; D remains ambiguous. With 0 bases removed from V and 4 bases from J, the gap between germline ends came to 7 bases. CDR1 is LGHNA and CDR2 is YSLEER in the germline V gene. This CDR3 spans 14 amino acids. CDR3 sequence reads: CASSQDTSNQPQHF. CDR3 DNA sequence: TGCGCCAGCAGCCAAGATACGAGTAATCAGCCCCAGCATTTT.

The chain combines TRBV2 with TRBJ1-3; a possible D gene is TRBD1 (5 bases). CDR3 size: 16 residues. V was cut by 3 bases and J by 0 bases, with 12 bases left in between. The germline CDR1 and CDR2 sequences are SNHLY and FYNNEI. The CDR3 sequence: CASSEARGHSGNTIYF. In DNA form, the CDR3 reads TGTGCCAGCAGTGAGGCCCGGGGCCACTCTGGAAACACCATATATTTT.

This clone came up a few times. The rearrangement links TRBV5-1 to TRBJ1-1, with unresolved D. The CDR3 consists of 15 residues. The germline gives CDR1 SGHRS, CDR2 YFSETQ. V was trimmed by 0 bases and J by 4 bases, leaving 13 bases between them. CDR3 residues: CASSLGPTTVTEAFF. The DNA of the CDR3 is TGCGCCAGCAGCTTGGGCCCCACTACAGTCACTGAAGCTTTCTTT.

The chain has TRBV11-1 and TRBJ1-2, with D perhaps matching TRBD1 (6 bases). Germline CDR1 SGHAT, CDR2 FQDESV (reference sequence). Deletions cut 5 bases from V and 5 bases from J, with 15 bases between. This CDR3 has 14 residues. The CDR3 DNA reads as TGTGCCAGCAGCACGCCAGGGGTATGGTATGGCTACACCTTC. Its protein product is CASSTPGVWYGYTF.

The chain combines TRBV19 with TRBJ1-2, with 10 bases fitting TRBD1. The germline V gene encodes CDR1 LNHDA and CDR2 SQIVND (reference sequence). The J segment lost 5 bases and the V segment lost 7 bases, leaving 10 bases of the junction unmatched. The CDR3 loop spans 15 amino acids. The CDR3 DNA reads TGTGCCAGTACTCCCGGGACAGGGGCGGTATATGGCTACACCTTC. Translating gives CASTPGTGAVYGYTF.

The chain couples TRBV28 to TRBJ2-7, with 11 nucleotides matching TRBD1. This CDR3 is built from 17 residues. Germline CDR1 MDHEN, CDR2 SYDVKM. V was pared by 2 bases and J by 2 bases, with 8 bases of the junction left unmatched. The CDR3 region is CASSLKYWGQGAYEQYF. The CDR3 bases are TGTGCCAGCAGTTTAAAATATTGGGGACAGGGGGCCTACGAGCAGTACTTC. Full variable domain (remainder filled in from reference TRBV28 and TRBJ2-7): DVKVTQSSRYLVKRTGEKVFLECVQDMDHENMFWYRQDPGLGLRLIYFSYDVKMKEKGDIPEGYSVSREKKERFSLILESASTNQTSMYLCASSLKYWGQGAYEQYFGPGTRLTVT.

The gene calls are TRBV7-3 and TRBJ2-2; unclear D gene. The V end was cut by 5 bases, the J end by 8 bases, with 9 bases between. In germline, CDR1 is SGHTA, CDR2 FQGTGA. This CDR3 is built from 12 residues. Here the CDR3 reads CASSASTGELFF. For the CDR3, the DNA is TGTGCCAGCAGCGCCTCGACTGGGGAGCTGTTTTTT.

The chain recombines TRBV9 with TRBJ2-3, with D unresolved. The ends were cut back, 0 bases at V and 4 bases at J, with 3 bases in the middle. The CDR3 extends over 12 amino acids. Germline CDR1 reads SGDLS; CDR2 reads YYNGEE. The CDR3 DNA follows: TGTGCCAGCAGCGTAGTCGCAGATACGCAGTATTTT. This codes for CASSVVADTQYF.

The V and J genes are TRBV10-3 and TRBJ2-7; 7 bases are shared with TRBD1. Unmatched junction bases numbered 10, after V lost 6 bases and J lost 5 bases. Germline CDR1 and CDR2: ENHRY and SYGVKD. The CDR3 sequence is 14 residues long. CDR3 DNA sequence: TGTGCCATCAGAATAGCTACAGGGGTCCACGAGCAGTACTTC. Its protein is CAIRIATGVHEQYF.

The chain has TRBV15 and TRBJ2-1; TRBD2 matches at 13 bases. The CDR3 is 16 amino acids. Germline V gene data show CDR1 as LNHNV and CDR2 as YYDKDF (reference sequence). Trimming at V came to 4 bases and at J to 7 bases, leaving 7 bases not matched to a gene. This CDR3 reads CATSTQLAGGFNEQFF. As DNA, the CDR3 is TGTGCCACCAGCACCCAACTAGCGGGAGGGTTTAATGAGCAGTTCTTC. Looking up the rest from reference TRBV15 and TRBJ2-1 gives the full variable domain: DAMVIQNPRYQVTQFGKPVTLSCSQTLNHNVMYWYQQKSSQAPKLLFHYYDKDFNNEADTPDNFQSRRPNTSFCFLDIRSPGLGDTAMYLCATSTQLAGGFNEQFFGPGTRLTVL.

Turning to this clone: Other DNA sequences in the same sample also yield this CDR3. This chain uses TRBV5-6 with TRBJ1-1; D is perhaps TRBD1 (5 bases). The V gene's germline CDR1 is SGHDT and CDR2 YYEEEE. This CDR3 contains 12 residues. V lost 4 bases and J 4 bases, leaving 8 bases between the germline ends. In nucleotides, the CDR3 is TGTGCCAGCAGCCCAGGGCCCACTGAAGCTTTCTTT. Translation: CASSPGPTEAFF.